A single sample gave rise to the 20 T cell receptor beta chains below, sequenced in a study of blood T cell repertoires in COVID-19. Generated by immunoSEQ multiplex PCR, the TCRdb table keeps only in-frame clones and is missing some. Counted here are fewer than 500,000 clones, 80% to 90% occurring once; the ten biggest clones make up 0.95% to 1.2%. Sequenced: PBMCs or T cells enriched from blood (not recorded which). These receptors all stem from a man aged 25 to 40 who had recovered from COVID-19.

The chain carries TRBV28 and TRBJ1-2; 7 bases match TRBD1. Germline V gene lookup returns CDR1 MDHEN and CDR2 SYDVKM. V dropped 4 bases and J dropped 4; count of bases not matched to a gene: 6. The CDR3 covers 14 residues. CDR3 in DNA: TGTGCCAGCAGTTCATCAGGGGGTAGCTATGGCTACACCTTC. This translates into CASSSSGGSYGYTF.

V and J are TRBV15 and TRBJ1-6, with D maybe TRBD1 (6 bases). CDR1 LNHNV and CDR2 YYDKDF come from the germline V gene (reference sequence). Trimming left V 3 bases short and J 1 base short, with 16 bases between. The CDR3 contains 18 residues. The CDR3 DNA follows: TGTGCCACCAGCAGGAGGGGGTTCGACACTTCCTATAATTCACCCCTCCACTTT. It encodes CATSRRGFDTSYNSPLHF. Together with reference TRBV15 and TRBJ1-6, the CDR3 gives the full variable domain: DAMVIQNPRYQVTQFGKPVTLSCSQTLNHNVMYWYQQKSSQAPKLLFHYYDKDFNNEADTPDNFQSRRPNTSFCFLDIRSPGLGDTAMYLCATSRRGFDTSYNSPLHFGNGTRLTVT.

The CDR3 loop reads CASSPAGLPNEQFF. The CDR3 bases are TGTGCCAGCAGCCCCGCGGGACTTCCGAATGAGCAGTTCTTC. J is TRBJ2-1 and V is TRBV13; the D gene is possibly TRBD2 (6 bases). V dropped 5 bases and J dropped 7 bases, with 15 bases sitting between them. The CDR3 length is 14 residues. Germline V gene lookup returns CDR1 PRHDT and CDR2 FYEKMQ (reference sequence).

The sample holds one count of this clone. At the DNA level, this CDR3 is encoded by other sequences in the same sample as well. The V call is TRBV5-1, the J call TRBJ2-5, with D unclear. The germline V gene has CDR1 SGHRS and CDR2 YFSETQ. Trimming removed 0 bases from V and 2 bases from J, with 5 bases in between. This CDR3 region has 13 residues. CDR3 coding DNA: TGCGCCAGCAGCTTGGGCAGACAAGAGACCCAGTACTTC. Protein sequence: CASSLGRQETQYF.

This chain uses TRBV28 with TRBJ1-5; perhaps TRBD1 as D (6 bases). Trimming left V 6 bases short and J 7 bases short, with 13 bases between. The germline CDR1 and CDR2 sequences are MDHEN and SYDVKM. The CDR3 is 13 residues long. The CDR3 DNA sequence: TGTGCCAGCAGCAACAAGGGGGTCCAGCCCCAGCATTTT. This encodes CASSNKGVQPQHF.

This clone was counted only a few times. The chain uses TRBV3-1 (or the pseudogene TRBV3-2) and TRBJ2-7, with a possible D match to TRBD2 (6 bases). This CDR3 has 15 residues. V was trimmed by 0 bases and J by 2 bases, leaving 11 bases between them. Germline V lookup: CDR1 LGHDT, CDR2 YNNKEL (reference sequence). The CDR3 spells CASSQEGAGTYEQYF. CDR3 nucleotides: TGTGCCAGCAGCCAAGAGGGAGCGGGCACCTACGAGCAGTACTTC.

This clone showed up just once. The V gene is TRBV19, the J gene TRBJ1-2; 8 bases align to TRBD1. Losses at the gene ends were 2 bases for V and 6 bases for J; bases not matched to a gene: 8. This CDR3 is 15 amino acids long. CDR1 LNHDA and CDR2 SQIVND come from the germline V gene (reference sequence). The chain's CDR3 is CASSIFQGAMDGYTF. DNA for the CDR3: TGTGCCAGTAGTATATTTCAGGGGGCGATGGATGGCTACACCTTC. Combining the CDR3 with reference TRBV19 and TRBJ1-2 gives the whole variable domain DGGITQSPKYLFRKEGQNVTLSCEQNLNHDAMYWYRQDPGQGLRLIYYSQIVNDFQKGDIAEGYSVSREKKESFPLTVTSAQKNPTAFYLCASSIFQGAMDGYTFGSGTRLTVV.

The chain is built from TRBV27 and TRBJ1-6; D call uncertain. The CDR3 has 12 amino acids. Germline assignment: CDR1 MNHEY and CDR2 SMNVEV (reference sequence). V was trimmed by 4 bases and J by 10 bases, leaving 8 bases between them. The CDR3 DNA is TGTGCCAGCAGTTCCATACGGTCACCCCTCCACTTT. As protein: CASSSIRSPLHF.

This chain connects TRBV19 to TRBJ2-7; D call uncertain. V shed 2 bases and J shed 4 bases, with 9 bases lying between them. The CDR3 runs to 13 residues. Per germline, CDR1 LNHDA and CDR2 SQIVND (reference sequence). Here the CDR3 DNA reads TGTGCCAGTAGTATAAGGAGAGAATACGAGCAGTACTTC. Residues: CASSIRREYEQYF. The full variable domain, rest sourced from reference TRBV19 and TRBJ2-7, is DGGITQSPKYLFRKEGQNVTLSCEQNLNHDAMYWYRQDPGQGLRLIYYSQIVNDFQKGDIAEGYSVSREKKESFPLTVTSAQKNPTAFYLCASSIRREYEQYFGPGTRLTVT.

V usage is TRBV21-1 and J usage is TRBJ2-1; the D call TRBD1 from the table was never checked on the DNA. TRBV21-1 is a known pseudogene. The CDR3 contains 13 residues. CDR3 sequence: CAHRAHFYNEQFF. The DNA for the CDR3 is TGTGCCCACAGGGCCCACTTTTACAATGAGCAGTTCTTC.

The V and J genes are TRBV4-2 and TRBJ2-7, with 9 positions matching TRBD2. Per germline, CDR1 LGHNA and CDR2 YNFKEQ. The CDR3 is 14 amino acids. The J segment lost 2 bases and the V segment lost 1 base, leaving 0 bases of the junction unmatched. CDR3 DNA: TGTGCCAGCAGCCAAGGGACTAGCGCCTACGAGCAGTACTTC. Its protein product is CASSQGTSAYEQYF.

The rearrangement joins TRBV7-9 to TRBJ2-7; D call uncertain. This CDR3 has 13 amino acids. CDR1 is SEHNR, CDR2 FQNEAQ, per germline (reference sequence). The germline V and J ends were trimmed by 4 bases and 4 bases, with 11 bases remaining between them. The CDR3: CASSSYKTYEQYF. Here the CDR3 DNA reads TGTGCCAGCAGCTCTTATAAGACTTACGAGCAGTACTTC.

This clone showed up just once. The chain links TRBV11-2 to TRBJ1-1, with D possibly being TRBD1 (5 bases). V was trimmed by 5 bases and J by 5 bases, leaving 18 bases between them. The germline V gene has CDR1 SGHAT and CDR2 FQNNGV. The CDR3 contains 15 residues. This CDR3 is CASSRESRVATEAFF. Here the CDR3 DNA reads TGTGCCAGCAGCAGAGAATCCAGGGTGGCTACTGAAGCTTTCTTT.

The V and J genes are TRBV6-5 and TRBJ2-5, with TRBD2 matching 8 bases. The CDR3 consists of 16 residues. Germline loops: CDR1 MNHEY, CDR2 SVGAGI. The trim removed 0 bases at V and 6 bases at J, leaving 9 bases unmatched. The CDR3 coding sequence is TGTGCCAGCAGTTACTCCGGGAGGGCGTGGTATAAGACCCAGTACTTC. Residues: CASSYSGRAWYKTQYF.

The J gene is TRBJ1-6, the V gene TRBV28, with TRBD1 as a possible D gene (6 bases). V was cut by 6 bases and J by 9 bases, with 21 bases left in between. This CDR3 has 16 residues. CDR1 is MDHEN, CDR2 SYDVKM, per germline. The DNA of the CDR3 is TGTGCCAGCAGCCATACAGGGCTCTCGATAATTTCACCCCTCCACTTT. It codes for CASSHTGLSIISPLHF.

This clone was observed a single time. The rearrangement links TRBV19 to TRBJ2-7, with 11 bases fitting TRBD1. Germline assignment: CDR1 LNHDA and CDR2 SQIVND (reference sequence). Germline trimming cut 2 bases from V and 5 bases from J; bases unmatched to any gene: 5. CDR3 size: 15 residues. CDR3 sequence reads: CASSIFGQGAHEQYF. As DNA, the CDR3 is TGTGCCAGTAGTATATTTGGACAGGGGGCCCACGAGCAGTACTTC.

The rearrangement links TRBV10-3 to TRBJ1-4; 11 bases agree with TRBD1. The germline CDR1 and CDR2 sequences are ENHRY and SYGVKD. V shed 4 bases and J 6 bases; nucleotides not matched to a gene: 1. The CDR3 totals 14 residues. CDR3 region: CAISGTGGDEKLFF. DNA for the CDR3: TGTGCCATCAGTGGGACAGGGGGCGATGAAAAACTGTTTTTT.

This chain links TRBV5-1 with TRBJ2-3, with 8 bases aligning to TRBD1. V shed 3 bases, J shed 7 bases, and the junction held 7 bases outside the gene matches. The CDR3 has 14 residues. CDR1 SGHRS and CDR2 YFSETQ come from the germline V gene. CDR3 sequence: CASSSTGQENTQYF. The CDR3 bases are TGCGCCAGCAGCTCAACGGGACAGGAGAATACGCAGTATTTT.

The rearrangement uses TRBV11-2 and TRBJ2-7, with 8 nucleotides matching TRBD2. Germline values: CDR1 SGHAT, CDR2 FQNNGV. The CDR3 sequence is 15 residues long. V lost 2 bases to trimming and J lost 3 bases; unmatched junction nucleotides: 6. The chain's CDR3 is CASSLLAGQGYEQYF. The CDR3 coding sequence is TGTGCCAGCAGCTTATTAGCGGGACAAGGCTACGAGCAGTACTTC. Full variable domain (outside the CDR3, taken from reference TRBV11-2 and TRBJ2-7): EAGVAQSPRYKIIEKRQSVAFWCNPISGHATLYWYQQILGQGPKLLIQFQNNGVVDDSQLPKDRFSAERLKGVDSTLKIQPAKLEDSAVYLCASSLLAGQGYEQYFGPGTRLTVT.

This clone was detected a few times. The CDR3 here is CASSPPGRTLSYEQYF. DNA for the CDR3: TGTGCCAGCTCACCCCCCGGTCGGACACTCTCCTACGAGCAGTACTTC. The chain employs TRBV18 and TRBJ2-7; D might be TRBD1 (5 bases). Per the germline V gene, CDR1 is KGHSH and CDR2 is LQKENI. V was trimmed by 3 bases and J by 0 bases, leaving 15 bases between them. The CDR3 sequence is 16 residues long.